This T cell receptor (beta chain) was sequenced during a study of siplizumab effects on memory and regulatory T cells. General observations from the study: Siplizumab produced a significant drop in alloreactive sequences attributable to unstimulated CD4+ memory cells. Unstimulated naive T cells seemed to show more diversity than memory cells did, and they also seemed to be among the major contributors to the alloresponse.

As regards this clone: The antigen remains unidentified.

Trimming took off 3 bases at V and 7 bases at J, with 7 bases between the two ends. The germline gives CDR1 DFQATT, CDR2 SNEGSKA (reference sequence). The CDR3 runs 10 residues. Repertoires were generated with immunoSEQ multiplex PCR, while TCRdb's copy carries only in-frame clones and drops some. The sample consists of about 100,000 clones, 94% of them appearing once. The TCR originated in a human donor in good health. The material sequenced was non-Treg CD4+ T cells sorted from blood. This chain joins TRBV20-1 and TRBJ2-7; no definite D call. CDR3 nucleotides: TGCAGTGCTAGCCCTAGGGAGCAGTACTTC. Its translation is CSASPREQYF.